In this sample, the clone carrying this T cell receptor beta chain turned up once. In germline, CDR1 is LGHNT, CDR2 FRNRAP. V lost 3 bases to trimming and J lost 3 bases, with 8 bases between them. This CDR3 spans 13 amino acids. This sample was included in a study of shared T cell receptors in the human thymus. Data came from immunoSEQ multiplex PCR; TCRdb stores just in-frame clones and leaves some out. The sample has 720,000 or so clones, around 85% seen once. The data also belong to a second study, concerning human thymus T cells. As reported in that work: Biased V and J segment usage appeared in thymus and peripheral blood. Related research has reported that thymic repertoires overlap highly among unrelated individuals.

Sequenced input: thymocytes. The V and J genes are TRBV12-5 and TRBJ1-2; tentative D call: TRBD1 (5 bases). This sequence was found in a girl less than two years old with a congenital heart defect. Here the CDR3 DNA reads TGTGCTAGTGGTTTCGGGGGGGACTATGGCTACACCTTC. Its protein product is CASGFGGDYGYTF.